This T cell receptor beta chain was retrieved from a study of cytotoxic CD8 clonotypes in ibrutinib-treated CLL (dated by TCRdb to about 2021). Some background on the complete study: The cohort included about 15 treatment-naive and roughly 10 relapsed/refractory patients; 17 were IGHV unmutated. Partial responses were observed in some 24 patients and complete responses in 2; after a median follow-up of roughly 72 months, remission was maintained in roughly 15 patients and progression was observed in approximately 12. The response samples were drawn at a median of roughly eleven months into treatment, with a range of roughly 6 to 36 months. On average, each sample yielded around 270,000 productive templates and tens of thousands of productive rearrangements. Of the approximately 94 people in the trial, about two dozen had longitudinal samples available. Cryopreserved peripheral blood mononuclear cells were collected before treatment, at response, and at either disease progression or sustained remission. Every remission and progressive disease sample was obtained while ibrutinib was still being received by the patients.

There are 13 amino acids in the CDR3, from cysteine to phenylalanine inclusive. Kept here is only the CDR3 DNA, which spans 39 bases and is read in frame from base 1. Germline trimming: 6 bases from V, 2 bases from J; junction bases outside gene matches: 2. CDR1 MDHEN and CDR2 SYDVKM were looked up in the germline V gene. Results the study describes overall, beyond this receptor: At baseline, clonality was higher than in age-matched healthy donors and showed a strong correlation with circulating CD8+ T-cell counts. Sampling times were not matched between patients in sustained remission and patients whose disease was progressing, and lymph node repertoires were not examined. Public clonotypes were found to be uncommon and were observed to contract or remain stable during treatment; the increase in clonality was shown to reflect expansion of private clonotypes at ibrutinib response. An increase in clonality was observed at ibrutinib response, with clonality remaining stable during sustained remission and falling back toward baseline at progression.

The intended sense of this specimen's time point label: 12 months on ibrutinib. For TCR beta library preparation, roughly 2 micrograms of genomic DNA was extracted from cryopreserved PBMCs. High-throughput TCR beta sequencing was performed on longitudinal blood samples from CLL patients receiving ibrutinib monotherapy. The patients were enrolled in a single-center, open-label phase 2 trial of ibrutinib monotherapy. Only a few counts were recorded for this clone. Its recognized antigen is unknown. Within one base of it there is no much larger clone, and no base qualities were kept. Each clonotype received, on average, about 10x coverage in deep resolution sequencing performed on a MiSeq, where the target depth lay between 1 in 1 million and 1 in 200,000 T cells. The immunoSEQ hsTCRB Kit was used to generate the TCR beta libraries. The paper's data handling went like this. Data were analyzed with ImmunoSEQ Data Assistant and ImmunoSEQ Analyzer, with V, D and J genes assigned per IMGT definitions. Clonality was computed as one minus normalized Shannon entropy of productive rearrangement frequencies, ranging from 0 to 1. Only overrepresented clonotypes making up at least 0.05% of the repertoire of each patient were included in the public clonotype analysis. Approximately 12 age-matched healthy donor repertoires from immuneACCESS were used as controls for clonality. TCRdb's version of the immuneACCESS table is confined to in-frame rearrangements and falls short of the full clone set. An unresolved V gene accounts for under half of the shortfall where checked; the remainder is of unknown origin. V and J calls and clone size are given by that table; D and trimming were obtained from the DNA. The sample profile shows 130,000 to 150,000 clones; around 80% of them were found once. About 13% of the sample rests with the top ten.

The rearranged segments are TRBV28 and TRBJ2-7; TRBD1 lines up with 9 middle nucleotides. The sequence came from a human donor with chronic lymphocytic leukemia. The specimen was PBMCs, collected after 12 months of ibrutinib treatment. The DNA sequence follows: TGTGCCAGCAGAAGACAGGGGGCCTACGAGCAGTACTTC. It specifies CASRRQGAYEQYF.